This T cell receptor beta chain was sequenced for a study of T cells after posttransplantation cyclophosphamide. Treatment was busulfan-fludarabine conditioning, a marrow graft, and cyclophosphamide on days +3 and +4. General study points: Recipient CMV seropositivity and CMV reactivation strongly tracked TRB clonality. Tissue-infiltrating T cells from skin or gut overlapped little with blood T cells. Donor-recipient repertoire similarity was low at 1-2 months, rising over year one.

This clone has a count of ten or more. Its antigen remains unidentified. This table comes from immunoSEQ multiplex PCR, and its TCRdb copy is limited to in-frame clones, with some not included. This repertoire lists 5,000 to 5,500 clones without singletons; approximately 15% sits in the top ten. The sample here was PBMCs, taken after allogeneic stem cell transplant with posttransplant cyclophosphamide. This clonotype was obtained from a female patient aged 25-40 years who received an allogeneic stem cell transplant from an unrelated donor, was CMV-positive, and had acute and chronic GVHD. The graft donor may have given rise to some T cells.

The CDR3 here is CASSFGTGSYEQYF. The DNA for the CDR3 is TGTGCCAGCAGTTTCGGGACAGGGTCGTACGAGCAGTACTTC. The chain joins TRBV27 to TRBJ2-7; 9 bases match TRBD1. From germline, CDR1 is MNHEY and CDR2 SMNVEV (reference sequence). CDR3 size: 14 residues. Trimming cost V 3 bases and J 4 bases; bases outside gene matches: 4.